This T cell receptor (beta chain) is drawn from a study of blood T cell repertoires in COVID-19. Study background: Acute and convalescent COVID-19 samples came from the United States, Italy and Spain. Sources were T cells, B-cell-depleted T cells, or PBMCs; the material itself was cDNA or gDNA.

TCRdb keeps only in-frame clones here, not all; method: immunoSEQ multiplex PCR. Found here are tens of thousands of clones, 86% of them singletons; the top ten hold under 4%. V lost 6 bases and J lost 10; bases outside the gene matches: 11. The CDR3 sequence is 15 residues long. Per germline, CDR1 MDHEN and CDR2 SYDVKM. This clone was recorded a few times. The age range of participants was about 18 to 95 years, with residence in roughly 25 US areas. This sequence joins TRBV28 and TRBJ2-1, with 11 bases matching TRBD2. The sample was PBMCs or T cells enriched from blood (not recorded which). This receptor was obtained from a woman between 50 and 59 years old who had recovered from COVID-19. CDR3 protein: CASRDQLAGAREQFF. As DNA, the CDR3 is TGTGCCAGCAGAGACCAACTAGCGGGGGCGCGGGAGCAGTTCTTC.